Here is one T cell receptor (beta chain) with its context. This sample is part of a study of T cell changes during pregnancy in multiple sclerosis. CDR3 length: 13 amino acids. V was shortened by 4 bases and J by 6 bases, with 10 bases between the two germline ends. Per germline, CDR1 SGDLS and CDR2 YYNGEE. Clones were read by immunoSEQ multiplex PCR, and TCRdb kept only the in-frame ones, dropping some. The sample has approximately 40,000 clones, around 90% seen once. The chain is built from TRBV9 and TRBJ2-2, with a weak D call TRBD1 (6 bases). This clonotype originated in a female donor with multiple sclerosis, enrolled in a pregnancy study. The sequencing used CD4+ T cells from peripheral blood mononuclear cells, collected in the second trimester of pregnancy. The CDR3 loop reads CASSPTGPGELFF. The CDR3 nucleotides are TGTGCCAGCAGCCCAACAGGGCCCGGGGAGCTGTTTTTT.